The entry that follows covers one T cell receptor (beta chain) sequence. Using immunoSEQ multiplex PCR, the repertoire was profiled, and TCRdb retains in-frame clones only, with some absent. The sample has tens of thousands of clones, 91% seen once. The germline CDR1 and CDR2 sequences are SGHTA and FQGNSA. V trimming: 0 bases; J trimming: 0 bases; junction bases outside the gene matches: 5. The CDR3 length is 16 residues. The sample originates from a study of blood T cell repertoires in COVID-19. On the study more broadly: The cDNA or gDNA used as material had been derived from T cells, B-cell-depleted T cells, or PBMCs.

The chain carries TRBV7-2 and TRBJ2-7; 7 nucleotides agree with TRBD2. Sequenced sample: peripheral blood. This sequence originates from a human donor in a cohort sampled during active COVID-19. The CDR3, as DNA: TGTGCCAGCAGCTTAGCAGCGGGGCAGCTCTCCTACGAGCAGTACTTC. Translated: CASSLAAGQLSYEQYF.